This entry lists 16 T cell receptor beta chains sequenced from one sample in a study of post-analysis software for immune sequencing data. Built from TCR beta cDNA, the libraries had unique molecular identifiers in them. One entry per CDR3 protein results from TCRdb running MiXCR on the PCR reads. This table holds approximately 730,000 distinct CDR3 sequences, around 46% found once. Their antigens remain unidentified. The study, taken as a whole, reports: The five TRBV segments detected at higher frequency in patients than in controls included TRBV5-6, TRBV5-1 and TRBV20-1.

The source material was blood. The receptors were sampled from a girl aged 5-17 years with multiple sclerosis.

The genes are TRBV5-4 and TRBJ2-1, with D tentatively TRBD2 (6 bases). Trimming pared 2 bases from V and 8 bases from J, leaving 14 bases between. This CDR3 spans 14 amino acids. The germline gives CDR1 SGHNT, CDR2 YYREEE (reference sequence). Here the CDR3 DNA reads TGTGCCAGCAGCTTTGGAGGGCCCGGAGATGAGCAGTTCTTC. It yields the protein CASSFGGPGDEQFF.

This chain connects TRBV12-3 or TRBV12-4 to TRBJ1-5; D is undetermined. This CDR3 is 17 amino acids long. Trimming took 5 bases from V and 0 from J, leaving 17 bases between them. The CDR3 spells CASSPARETNSNQPQHF. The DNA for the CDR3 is TGTGCCAGCAGTCCCGCGCGGGAAACGAATAGCAATCAGCCCCAGCATTTT.

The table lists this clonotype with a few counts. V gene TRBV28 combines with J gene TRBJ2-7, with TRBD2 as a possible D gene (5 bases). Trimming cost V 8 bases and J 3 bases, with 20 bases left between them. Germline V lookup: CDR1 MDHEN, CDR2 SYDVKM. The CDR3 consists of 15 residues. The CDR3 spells CASGNPAGRGYEQYF. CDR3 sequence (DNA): TGTGCCAGCGGGAACCCCGCCGGACGGGGCTACGAGCAGTACTTC.

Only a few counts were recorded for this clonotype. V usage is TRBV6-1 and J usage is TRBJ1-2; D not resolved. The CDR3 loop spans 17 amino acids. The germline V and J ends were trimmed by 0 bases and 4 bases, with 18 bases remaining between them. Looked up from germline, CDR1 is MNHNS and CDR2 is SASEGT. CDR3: CASSEATGYSGVYGYTF. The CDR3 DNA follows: TGTGCCAGCAGTGAAGCTACTGGGTACTCCGGGGTCTATGGCTACACCTTC.

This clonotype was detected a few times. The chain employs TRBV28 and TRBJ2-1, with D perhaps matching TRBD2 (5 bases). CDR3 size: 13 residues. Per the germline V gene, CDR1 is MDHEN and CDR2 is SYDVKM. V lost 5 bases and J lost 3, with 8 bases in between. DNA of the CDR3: TGTGCCAGCAGTAACGGGATCTACAATGAGCAGTTCTTC. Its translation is CASSNGIYNEQFF.

The CDR3 DNA follows: TGTGCCAGCAGTGAATGGAGTGAGCGGGAGGCGACAGATACGCAGTATTTT. This sequence encodes CASSEWSEREATDTQYF. The chain carries TRBV25-1 and TRBJ2-3, with 9 bases aligning to TRBD2. V trimming: 1 base; J trimming: 3 bases; junction bases outside the gene matches: 8. Germline CDR1 MGHDK, CDR2 SYGVNS. This CDR3 spans 17 amino acids.

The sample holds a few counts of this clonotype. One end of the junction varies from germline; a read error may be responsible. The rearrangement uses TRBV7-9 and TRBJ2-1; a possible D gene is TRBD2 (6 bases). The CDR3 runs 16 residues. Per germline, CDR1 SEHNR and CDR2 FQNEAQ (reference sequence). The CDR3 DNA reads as TGTGCCAGCAGTTTAGTCCGGGACTCCTCCTACAATGAGCAGTTCTTC. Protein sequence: CASSLVRDSSYNEQFF.

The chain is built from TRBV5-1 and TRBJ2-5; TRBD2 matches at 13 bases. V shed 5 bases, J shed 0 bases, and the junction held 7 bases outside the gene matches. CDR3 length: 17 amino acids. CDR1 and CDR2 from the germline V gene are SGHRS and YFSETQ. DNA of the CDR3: TGCGCCAGCAGTTTGAAACTAGCGGGAGGGAACCAAGAGACCCAGTACTTC. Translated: CASSLKLAGGNQETQYF.

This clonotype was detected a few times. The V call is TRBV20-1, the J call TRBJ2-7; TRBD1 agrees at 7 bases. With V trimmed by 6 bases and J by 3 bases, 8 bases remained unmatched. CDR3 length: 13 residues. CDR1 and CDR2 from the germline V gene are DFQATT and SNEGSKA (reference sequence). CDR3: CSAFGTASYEQYF. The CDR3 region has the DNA TGCAGTGCCTTTGGGACAGCAAGCTACGAGCAGTACTTC.

The CDR3 nucleotides are TGCAGTGCTAGGCCGGGGGGAAGCCGACAAGAGACCCAGTACTTC. Amino acids: CSARPGGSRQETQYF. The chain employs TRBV20-1 and TRBJ2-5, with TRBD2 identical over 7 bases. J lost 2 bases, V lost 3 bases, and 9 bases had no gene match. The CDR3 loop spans 15 amino acids. Germline CDR1 DFQATT, CDR2 SNEGSKA (reference sequence).

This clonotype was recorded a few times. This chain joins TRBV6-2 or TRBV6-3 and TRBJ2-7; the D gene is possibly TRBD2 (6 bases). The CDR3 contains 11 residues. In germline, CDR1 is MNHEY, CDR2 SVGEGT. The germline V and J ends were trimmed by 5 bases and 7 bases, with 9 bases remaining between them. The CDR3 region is CASSIGSEQYF. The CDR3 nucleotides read TGTGCCAGCAGTATCGGGAGTGAGCAGTACTTC.

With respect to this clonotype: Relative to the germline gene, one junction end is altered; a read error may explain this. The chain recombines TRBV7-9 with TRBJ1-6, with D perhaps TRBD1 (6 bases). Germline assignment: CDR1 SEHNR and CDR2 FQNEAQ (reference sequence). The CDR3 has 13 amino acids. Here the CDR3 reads CASSLQGNSPPHF. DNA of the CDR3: TGTGCCAGCAGCTTACAGGGGAATTCACCCCCCCACTTT.

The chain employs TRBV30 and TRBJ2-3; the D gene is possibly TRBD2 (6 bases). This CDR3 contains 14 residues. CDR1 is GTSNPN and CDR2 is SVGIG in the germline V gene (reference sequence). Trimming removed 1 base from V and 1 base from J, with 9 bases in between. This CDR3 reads CAWSAGGGTDTQYF. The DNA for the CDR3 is TGTGCCTGGAGTGCCGGAGGGGGCACAGATACGCAGTATTTT.

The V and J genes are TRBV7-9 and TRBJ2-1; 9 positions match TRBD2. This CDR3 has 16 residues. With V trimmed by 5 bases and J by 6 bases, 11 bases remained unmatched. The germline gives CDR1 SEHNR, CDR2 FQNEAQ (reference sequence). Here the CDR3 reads CASSPIAGEKGNEQFF. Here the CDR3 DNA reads TGTGCCAGCAGCCCCATAGCGGGAGAGAAAGGCAATGAGCAGTTCTTC.

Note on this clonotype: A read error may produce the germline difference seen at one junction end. This CDR3 is CASKGGGLPNEQYF. The CDR3 nucleotides read TGTGCCAGCAAGGGAGGGGGGCTTCCCAATGAGCAGTACTTT. The V gene is TRBV11-2, the J gene TRBJ2-5; tentatively, D is TRBD2 (7 bases). Germline CDR1 and CDR2: SGHAT and FQNNGV. The CDR3 is 14 residues long.

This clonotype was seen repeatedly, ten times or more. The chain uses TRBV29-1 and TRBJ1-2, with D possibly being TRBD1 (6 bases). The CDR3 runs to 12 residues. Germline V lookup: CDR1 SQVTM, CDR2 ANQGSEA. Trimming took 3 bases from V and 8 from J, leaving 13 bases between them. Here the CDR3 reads CSVERGVGGYTF. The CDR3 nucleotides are TGCAGCGTTGAGAGGGGGGTCGGCGGCTACACCTTC.